There are many counts of the clone carrying this T cell receptor (beta chain). These data originate in a study of T cells in Graves' hyperthyroidism and ophthalmopathy. TCR beta CDR3 regions were amplified from RNA transcripts. HTBI primers drove first-round RT-PCR of the TCR CDR3. TCRdb processed the multiplex PCR reads anew with MiXCR; each CDR3 protein has one entry. The data hold around 520,000 distinct CDR3 sequences, with about 15% observed a single time. Not enrolled were patients with uncontrolled infection, other autoimmune disease, pregnancy or lactation. The clonotype was recovered from a woman in her forties with Graves' hyperthyroidism. Input material: blood.

Here the CDR3 reads CASSLLPQEYEQYF. CDR3 bases: TGTGCCAGCAGTTTACTACCCCAGGAGTACGAGCAGTACTTC. The V and J genes are TRBV28 and TRBJ2-7; D is unresolved. CDR1 and CDR2 (germline): MDHEN, SYDVKM. Trimming removed 2 bases at V and 4 bases at J, with 12 bases between. CDR3 length: 14 residues.